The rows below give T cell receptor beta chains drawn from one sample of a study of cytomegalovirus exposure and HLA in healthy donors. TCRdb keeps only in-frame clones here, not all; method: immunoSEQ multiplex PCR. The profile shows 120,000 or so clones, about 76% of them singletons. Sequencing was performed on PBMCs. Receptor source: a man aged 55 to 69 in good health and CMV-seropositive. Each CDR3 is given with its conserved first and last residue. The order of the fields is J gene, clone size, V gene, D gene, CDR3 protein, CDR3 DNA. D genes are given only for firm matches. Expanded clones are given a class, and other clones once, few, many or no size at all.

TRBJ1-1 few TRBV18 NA CASSPAETGLNTEAFF TGTGCCAGCTCACCAGCGGAGACAGGCCTGAACACTGAAGCTTTCTTT
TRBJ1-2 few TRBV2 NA CASSVLGGVGYTF TGTGCCAGCAGTGTGTTGGGCGGGGTCGGCTACACCTTC
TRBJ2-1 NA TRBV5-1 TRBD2 CASSLGTSGEQFF TGCGCCAGCAGCTTGGGAACTAGCGGGGAGCAGTTCTTC
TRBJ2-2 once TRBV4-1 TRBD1 CASSLQGGANTGELFF TGCGCCAGCAGCCTACAGGGGGGCGCGAACACCGGGGAGCTGTTTTTT
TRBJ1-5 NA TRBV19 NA CARSKLSGSSNQPQHF TGTGCCAGAAGCAAATTATCAGGGTCGAGCAATCAGCCCCAGCATTTT
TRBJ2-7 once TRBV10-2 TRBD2 CASSESGREGSYEQYF TGCGCCAGCAGTGAGTCGGGCCGGGAGGGTTCCTACGAGCAGTACTTC
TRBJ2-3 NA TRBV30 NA CAWKQGTSTDTQYF TGTGCCTGGAAACAGGGTACTAGCACAGATACGCAGTATTTT
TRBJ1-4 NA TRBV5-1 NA CASSLTGENEKLFF TGCGCCAGCAGCTTGACAGGCGAGAATGAAAAACTGTTTTTT
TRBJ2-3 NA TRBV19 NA CASSMSLRSTDTQYF TGTGCCAGTAGTATGAGTCTTCGAAGCACAGATACGCAGTATTTT
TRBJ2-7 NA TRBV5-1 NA CASSLSDRLTYEQYF TGCGCCAGCAGCTTATCCGACAGGCTGACCTACGAGCAGTACTTC
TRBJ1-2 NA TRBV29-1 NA CSVEGIGGPSLYGYTF TGCAGCGTTGAAGGGATAGGCGGCCCCTCCCTTTATGGCTACACCTTC
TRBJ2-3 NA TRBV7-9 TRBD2 CASSLGLAGAEDTQYF TGTGCCAGCAGCTTGGGACTAGCGGGGGCGGAAGATACGCAGTATTTT
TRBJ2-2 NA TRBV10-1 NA CASSRGNTGELFF TGCGCCAGCAGCCGGGGAAACACCGGGGAGCTGTTTTTT
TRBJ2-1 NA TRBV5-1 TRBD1 CASSGGQGAHEQFF TGCGCCAGCAGCGGGGGACAGGGGGCCCATGAGCAGTTCTTC
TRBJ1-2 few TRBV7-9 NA CASSLIRGQGYTF TGTGCCAGCAGCTTAATTAGGGGTCAGGGCTACACCTTC
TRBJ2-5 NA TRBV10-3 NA CAIRVDRTQETQYF TGTGCCATCAGAGTAGACAGGACCCAAGAGACCCAGTACTTC
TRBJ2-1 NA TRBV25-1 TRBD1 CASSDAGGTYNEQFF TGTGCCAGCAGTGATGCAGGGGGCACCTACAATGAGCAGTTCTTC
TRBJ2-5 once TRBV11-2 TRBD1 CASSSDRAKTQYF TGTGCCAGCAGCTCCGACAGGGCGAAGACCCAGTACTTC
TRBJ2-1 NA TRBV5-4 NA CASTFGGLEYNEQFF TGTGCCAGCACCTTCGGGGGGCTGGAATACAATGAGCAGTTCTTC
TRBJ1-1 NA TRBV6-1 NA CAIALQEYTEAFF TGTGCCATCGCCTTACAGGAGTACACTGAAGCTTTCTTT
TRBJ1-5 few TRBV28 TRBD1 CASTVTPGTGDSNQPQHF TGTGCCAGCACGGTAACTCCCGGGACAGGGGATAGCAATCAGCCCCAGCATTTT
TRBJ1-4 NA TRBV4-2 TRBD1 CASSQVPRGPEGAFEKLFF TGTGCCAGCAGCCAGGTTCCTAGGGGGCCAGAAGGGGCCTTCGAAAAACTGTTTTTT
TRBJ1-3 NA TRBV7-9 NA CAGDTKSGNTIYF TGTGCCGGGGACACCAAATCTGGAAACACCATATATTTT
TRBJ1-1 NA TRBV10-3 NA CAISGYTEAFF TGTGCCATCTCAGGGTACACTGAAGCTTTCTTT
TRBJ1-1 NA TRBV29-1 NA CSVDVTGGTEAFF TGCAGCGTTGACGTGACTGGAGGGACTGAAGCTTTCTTT
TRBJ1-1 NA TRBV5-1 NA CASSRDGRNTEAFF TGCGCCAGCAGCAGGGACGGGAGGAACACTGAAGCTTTCTTT
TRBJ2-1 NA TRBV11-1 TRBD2 CASSSSGNTRGQFF TGTGCCAGCAGCTCAAGCGGGAATACACGGGGGCAGTTCTTC
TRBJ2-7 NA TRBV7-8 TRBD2 CASSRLAGGTEQYF TGTGCCAGCAGCCGACTAGCGGGAGGCACCGAGCAGTACTTC
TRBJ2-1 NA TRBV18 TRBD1 CASSLGTGSNNEQFF TGTGCCAGCTCACTCGGGACAGGCTCGAACAATGAGCAGTTCTTC
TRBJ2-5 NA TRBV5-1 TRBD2 CASSPRLAGEETQYF TGCGCCAGCAGCCCGAGACTAGCGGGGGAAGAGACCCAGTACTTC
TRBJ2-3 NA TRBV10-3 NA CAISESELPPSTDTQYF TGTGCCATCAGTGAGTCAGAACTACCCCCTAGCACAGATACGCAGTATTTT
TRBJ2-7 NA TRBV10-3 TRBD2 CATTYGTSGTYEQYF TGTGCCACCACCTATGGGACTAGCGGCACCTACGAGCAGTACTTC
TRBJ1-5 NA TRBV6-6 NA CASSYWQNQPQHF TGTGCCAGCAGTTATTGGCAAAATCAGCCCCAGCATTTT
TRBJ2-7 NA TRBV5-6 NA CASSVRTSYEQYF TGTGCCAGCAGCGTTCGGACATCTTACGAGCAGTACTTC
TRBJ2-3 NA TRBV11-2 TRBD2 CASSFGASTSAADTQYF TGTGCCAGCAGCTTCGGGGCTTCGACTAGCGCTGCAGATACGCAGTATTTT
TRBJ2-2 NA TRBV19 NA CASSITLGGATGELFF TGTGCCAGTAGTATCACCTTAGGCGGGGCGACCGGGGAGCTGTTTTTT
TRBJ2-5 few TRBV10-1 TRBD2 CASSELSGGQETQYF TGCGCCAGCAGTGAGTTGAGCGGGGGACAAGAGACCCAGTACTTC